The entry below describes one T cell receptor beta chain. The source of the sample is a study of blood T cell repertoires in COVID-19. Study at large: Whether acute or convalescent, the COVID-19 samples came from the United States, Italy and Spain.

Trimming cost V 3 bases and J 5 bases; bases outside gene matches: 3. This CDR3 has 14 residues. Germline assignment: CDR1 SGHNT and CDR2 YYREEE (reference sequence). In the original analysis: Reference gene primer amplification gave estimated nucleated cell counts. TCRdb keeps only in-frame clones here, not all; method: immunoSEQ multiplex PCR. The V and J calls and clone size come from that table; D and trimming were worked out from the DNA. The repertoire holds under 450,000 clones, about 87% seen once, with 1% to 1.5% in the top ten. Ages ranged from roughly 18 to 100 years, with residence in around 24 US areas. Allocation to cohorts depended on clinical history reported by the participants.

The TCR originated in a man aged 30 to 45 who had recovered from COVID-19. The sequenced material came from PBMCs or T cells enriched from blood (not recorded which). The rearrangement uses TRBV5-4 and TRBJ1-4; 8 nucleotides line up with TRBD1. Here the CDR3 reads CASSWTGLNEKLFF. The CDR3 region has the DNA TGTGCCAGCAGCTGGACAGGGTTGAATGAAAAACTGTTTTTT.